The entry below gives a single T cell receptor (beta chain) sequence along with its context. Its antigen is unidentified. These data originate in a study of early T cells in non-severe SARS-CoV-2 infection. Across the whole study: Unsorted whole blood bulk RNA was sequenced, with unpaired chains. General study findings and limits: CD4 and private specificities were missed by VDJdb matching, which favored anti-spike CD8 responses.

Separate cDNA molecules each had unique molecular identifiers attached to them. TCRdb reanalysed the 5' RACE reads using MiXCR and keeps one entry per CDR3 protein. The table includes about 110,000 distinct CDR3 sequences, 9.5% to 13% detected once. The CDR3 covers 13 residues. Germline V gives CDR1 MNHEY, CDR2 SVGAGI. V lost 2 bases to trimming and J lost 0 bases, with 4 bases between them. The clonotype comes from an adult who was a healthcare worker with PCR-confirmed SARS-CoV-2 infection or an uninfected control (not recorded which). Sequencing was performed on whole blood. This chain connects TRBV6-5 to TRBJ2-5; no firm D call. The CDR3 loop reads CASSYNYQETQYF. For the CDR3, the DNA is TGTGCCAGCAGTTACAACTACCAAGAGACCCAGTACTTC.